This T cell receptor (beta chain) was identified in a study of blood T cell repertoires in COVID-19. In the study overall: Acute-phase and convalescent COVID-19 samples originated in the United States, Italy and Spain. From T cells, B-cell-depleted T cells, or PBMCs came the material, which was cDNA or gDNA.

Under the authors' procedure: For nucleated cells, counts were estimated from reference gene primer amplification. The assay was immunoSEQ multiplex PCR, and TCRdb's table has in-frame clones only and misses some. V, J and clone size are those of that table, while D and trimming were read from the DNA. The sample lists about 64,000 clones; approximately 91% were seen once. The sequencing input was peripheral blood. This receptor was obtained from a human donor in a cohort sampled during active COVID-19.

CDR3 coding DNA: TGCGCCAGCAGCCAGTCGGACAGGGGGGACCTTCAGTACTTC. It translates to CASSQSDRGDLQYF. The chain links TRBV4-1 to TRBJ2-4, with 10 bases lining up with TRBD1. The CDR3 consists of 14 residues. Unmatched junction bases numbered 7, after V lost 3 bases and J lost 11 bases. The V gene's germline CDR1 is MGHRA and CDR2 YSYEKL.